The clone carrying this T cell receptor (beta chain) occurred a few times. What it binds is unknown. The CDR3 runs to 11 residues. Germline CDR1 DFQATT, CDR2 SNEGSKA (reference sequence). Between the trimmed V and J ends, which lost 2 bases and 6 bases, there was a span of 5 bases. These data are taken from a study of beta chain features in type 1 diabetes. Study-level background: Across every sample, 100 million to 130 million sorted cells were examined in total. Findings and limits, study-wide: Among patients with Type 1 diabetes, TCRB CDR3s were moderately but significantly shorter in every one of the four CD4+ subsets. Type 1 diabetes patients had VDJ junctions that carried fewer insertions and more deletions.

Sorting based on CD45RO/CCR7/CD25/CD127/CD95/CD27 separated CD4+ naive, central memory, regulatory and stem cell-like memory cells. Reverse transcribing all isolated RNA meant expressed TCRB transcripts were sequenced. Data came from immunoSEQ multiplex PCR; TCRdb stores just in-frame clones and leaves some out. In the table there are about 110,000 clones, under 40% of which are singletons. Sequences were obtained from stem cell memory CD4+ T cells from blood. The chain combines TRBV20-1 with TRBJ2-1; D call uncertain. This TCR came from a woman under 30 in good health. CDR3 sequence (DNA): TGCAGTGCTAGACGGGTCAATGAGCAGTTCTTC. Amino acid sequence: CSARRVNEQFF.